The T cell receptor beta chain under discussion was sequenced for a study of beta chain features in type 1 diabetes. Findings and limits, study-wide: Among all four CD4+ subsets, Type 1 diabetes patients had TCRB CDR3s that were moderately but significantly shorter.

As regards this clone: Antigen unknown.

This CDR3 is 14 amino acids long. Germline V gives CDR1 GTSNPN, CDR2 SVGIG (reference sequence). V gave up 0 bases and J gave up 2 bases, with 8 bases separating them. cDNA synthesis used the whole RNA isolate, giving expressed TCRB sequences. Only in-frame clones appear in the TCRdb table, and some are missing; sequencing was by immunoSEQ multiplex PCR. The table shows roughly 730,000 clones, with 13% occurring only once. The chain has TRBV30 and TRBJ1-3, with no clear D. The clonotype was recovered from a man in his late teens or twenties with type 1 diabetes. Input material: naive CD4+ T cells from blood. This CDR3 reads CAWSVQNTGNTIYF. For the CDR3, the DNA is TGTGCCTGGAGTGTACAGAATACTGGAAACACCATATATTTT.